This entry lists 23 T cell receptor beta chains sequenced from one sample in a study of shared clonotypes between healthy human individuals. TCRdb's table, derived via immunoSEQ multiplex PCR, lists solely in-frame clones and lacks some. The table has 90,000 to 150,000 clones, roughly 70% seen once. Material for sequencing was memory CD8+ T cells sorted from blood. Described subset: CD45RO+ cells pooled with CCR7-negative TemRA cells. These receptors all stem from a woman in her twenties or thirties in good health.

The chain links TRBV10-3 to TRBJ1-5; D is perhaps TRBD1 (5 bases). Trimming pared 3 bases from V and 0 bases from J, leaving 9 bases between. CDR1 and CDR2 (germline): ENHRY, SYGVKD. This CDR3 is 15 amino acids long. The CDR3 spells CAISDQGPSNQPQHF. DNA for the CDR3: TGTGCCATCAGTGACCAGGGACCTAGCAATCAGCCCCAGCATTTT.

The chain couples TRBV5-1 to TRBJ1-1; unclear D gene. V was clipped by 5 bases and J by 9 bases, with 11 bases between them. CDR1 is SGHRS, CDR2 YFSETQ, per germline. The CDR3 sequence is 11 residues long. The CDR3 spells CASRQFRQAFF. The CDR3 DNA reads TGCGCCAGCAGACAATTTCGACAAGCTTTCTTT.

Comment on this clone: A much bigger clone sits one base away, suggesting this may be a read error. This chain joins TRBV2 and TRBJ2-6; unclear D gene. This CDR3 has 14 amino acids. V lost 3 bases and J 0 bases, leaving 3 bases between the germline ends. Germline-derived CDR1 and CDR2 are SNHLY and FYNNEI. CDR3 in amino acids: CASSDYSGANVLTF. The DNA of the CDR3 is TGTGCCAGCAGTGACTACTCTGGGGCCAACGTCCTGACTTTC.

This chain joins TRBV6-4 and TRBJ1-2, with 7 positions matching TRBD1. V trimming: 0 bases; J trimming: 4 bases; junction bases outside the gene matches: 8. Germline assignment: CDR1 MRHNA and CDR2 SNTAGT. This CDR3 region has 16 residues. The CDR3: CASSDSTGTVPYGYTF. The CDR3 DNA sequence: TGTGCCAGCAGTGACTCGACTGGGACAGTGCCCTATGGCTACACCTTC.

This chain connects TRBV6-1 to TRBJ1-3, with 8 positions matching TRBD1. This CDR3 is built from 18 residues. With 4 bases clipped from V and 3 bases from J, the junction kept 14 bases outside the gene matches. CDR1 is MNHNS, CDR2 SASEGT, per germline. The CDR3 spells CASSVAGGTGILGNTIYF. The DNA of the CDR3 is TGTGCCAGCAGTGTCGCCGGAGGGACAGGTATTCTTGGAAACACCATATATTTT.

The chain recombines TRBV4-2 with TRBJ1-1, with D possibly being TRBD1 (6 bases). V shed 3 bases and J shed 4 bases, with 18 bases lying between them. CDR3 length: 16 residues. Germline CDR1 is LGHNA and CDR2 is YNFKEQ. The CDR3 nucleotides read TGTGCCAGCAGCCAGAGTTTACATGGGGGCAGCACTGAAGCTTTCTTT. It specifies CASSQSLHGGSTEAFF.

The CDR3, as DNA: TGTGCCAGCAGCGTAGGGCAGGGGGCAATCGAGCAGTACTTC. Its protein is CASSVGQGAIEQYF. The chain employs TRBV9 and TRBJ2-7, with 8 bases aligning to TRBD1. From germline, CDR1 is SGDLS and CDR2 YYNGEE. V lost 0 bases and J lost 6; bases outside the gene matches: 5. The CDR3 is 14 residues long.

V gene TRBV29-1 combines with J gene TRBJ1-2; maybe TRBD1 (6 bases). CDR1 and CDR2 from the germline V gene are SQVTM and ANQGSEA. The length of the CDR3 is 15 residues. The V gene lost 0 bases and the J gene lost 0 bases, with 11 bases spanning the gap. The chain's CDR3 is CSVEDGRGANYGYTF. The DNA for the CDR3 is TGCAGCGTTGAAGATGGAAGGGGGGCTAACTATGGCTACACCTTC.

This clone was counted a few times. The CDR3 nucleotides read TGTGCCAGCAGTGACTCAGAGGGGTCCGGTTCACCCCTCCACTTT. Its protein product is CASSDSEGSGSPLHF. V is TRBV6-4 and J is TRBJ1-6; weak D call: TRBD1 (5 bases). CDR1 MRHNA and CDR2 SNTAGT come from the germline V gene. V was clipped by 0 bases and J by 9 bases, with 12 bases between them. The CDR3 extends over 15 amino acids.

This chain joins TRBV5-5 and TRBJ2-5; the match to TRBD1 covers 7 bases. Germline V gene lookup returns CDR1 SGHKS and CDR2 YYEKEE (reference sequence). The V and J ends lost 4 bases and 1 base, in that order; junction bases with no gene match: 10. CDR3 length equals 16 residues. CDR3 DNA sequence: TGTGCCAGCAGCCAACAGGGGACGACCTTCCAAGAGACCCAGTACTTC. Protein: CASSQQGTTFQETQYF.

In this sample, this clone turned up a few times. CDR3 region: CASSQTSGDSYEQYF. The CDR3 nucleotides are TGTGCCAGCAGCCAGACTAGCGGAGACTCCTACGAGCAGTACTTC. V gene TRBV6-1 combines with J gene TRBJ2-7; 9 bases line up with TRBD2. Germline V gives CDR1 MNHNS, CDR2 SASEGT. The CDR3 has 15 residues. The J segment lost 0 bases and the V segment lost 6 bases, leaving 6 bases of the junction unmatched.

The chain recombines TRBV2 with TRBJ2-1; 7 bases are a match to TRBD1. Germline V gene data show CDR1 as SNHLY and CDR2 as FYNNEI. Trimming at V came to 7 bases and at J to 8 bases, leaving 5 bases not matched to a gene. CDR3 length: 12 residues. The CDR3 DNA follows: TGTGCCAGCACTTACAGGGGAGATGAGCAGTTCTTC. Protein: CASTYRGDEQFF.

This rearrangement joins TRBV6-1 to TRBJ2-7; the match to TRBD2 covers 12 bases. V lost 2 bases to trimming and J lost 4 bases; unmatched junction nucleotides: 3. The CDR3 is made up of 15 amino acids. Looked up from germline, CDR1 is MNHNS and CDR2 is SASEGT. The CDR3 bases are TGTGCCAGCAGTGAAAGAACTAGCGGGGGGTACGAGCAGTACTTC. Translated, it gives CASSERTSGGYEQYF.

Ten or more counts support this clone. The chain has TRBV4-1 and TRBJ2-1; 13 bases align to TRBD2. The germline gives CDR1 MGHRA, CDR2 YSYEKL. With V trimmed by 6 bases and J by 7 bases, 9 bases remained unmatched. CDR3 length: 16 amino acids. The CDR3 bases are TGCGCCAGCAGACTAGCGGGAGGGAATCCTCTTAATGAGCAGTTCTTC. Its protein product is CASRLAGGNPLNEQFF.

The V gene is TRBV7-9, the J gene TRBJ2-7; D is uncertain. CDR3 length equals 13 residues. The V end was cut by 0 bases, the J end by 3 bases, with 6 bases between. From germline, CDR1 is SEHNR and CDR2 FQNEAQ (reference sequence). The chain's CDR3 is CASSLAPGYEQYF. DNA for the CDR3: TGTGCCAGCAGCTTAGCGCCCGGCTACGAGCAGTACTTC.

J is TRBJ2-2 and V is TRBV7-2; tentative D call: TRBD2 (6 bases). The CDR3 totals 13 residues. The V end was cut by 5 bases, the J end by 6 bases, with 10 bases between. Germline assignment: CDR1 SGHTA and CDR2 FQGNSA. In DNA form, the CDR3 reads TGTGCCAGCAGCCAGACTAGGCCCGGGGAGCTGTTTTTT. This encodes CASSQTRPGELFF.

The chain carries TRBV7-8 and TRBJ2-6; 7 bases are shared with TRBD1. The CDR3 loop spans 15 amino acids. The germline V gene has CDR1 SGHVS and CDR2 FQNEAQ. Trimming removed 3 bases from V and 2 bases from J; junction bases left unmatched: 1. The CDR3 loop is CASSFDRAGANVLTF. Here the CDR3 DNA reads TGTGCCAGCAGCTTCGACAGGGCTGGGGCCAACGTCCTGACTTTC.

The chain recombines TRBV5-5 with TRBJ2-7; no reliable D call. Germline loops: CDR1 SGHKS, CDR2 YYEKEE (reference sequence). The CDR3 totals 15 residues. The V and J ends lost 4 bases and 3 bases respectively, with 17 bases between them. The CDR3 DNA is TGTGCCAGCAGCCTCGCGATTGCTTCAGTCTACGAGCAGTACTTC. Translated, it gives CASSLAIASVYEQYF.

This rearrangement joins TRBV5-1 to TRBJ2-3; 9 nucleotides line up with TRBD2. The length of the CDR3 is 16 residues. Unmatched junction bases numbered 4, after V lost 0 bases and J lost 2 bases. Germline V gives CDR1 SGHRS, CDR2 YFSETQ. The CDR3: CASSLGASGNTDTQYF. The CDR3 DNA is TGCGCCAGCAGCTTGGGGGCTAGCGGGAACACAGATACGCAGTATTTT.

This chain links TRBV27 with TRBJ1-1; D is perhaps TRBD1 (5 bases). The CDR3 covers 12 residues. The germline V gene has CDR1 MNHEY and CDR2 SMNVEV (reference sequence). V was shortened by 6 bases and J by 6 bases, with 11 bases between the two germline ends. The CDR3 region is CASRIGGSEAFF. In DNA form, the CDR3 reads TGTGCCAGCAGAATTGGGGGGTCTGAAGCTTTCTTT.

The rearrangement links TRBV28 to TRBJ1-5; unclear D gene. This CDR3 has 17 amino acids. Looked up from germline, CDR1 is MDHEN and CDR2 is SYDVKM. V shed 6 bases and J shed 0 bases, with 18 bases lying between them. The DNA of the CDR3 is TGTGCCAGCAGAAAAAGGGTCTTAATCTATAGCAATCAGCCCCAGCATTTT. Amino acids: CASRKRVLIYSNQPQHF.

The V gene is TRBV6-1, the J gene TRBJ1-2, with D unclear. Germline CDR1 is MNHNS and CDR2 is SASEGT. Trimming took off 3 bases at V and 8 bases at J, with 10 bases between the two ends. This CDR3 region has 12 residues. The CDR3 region has the DNA TGTGCCAGCAGTGAGTCAGGCGGCGGCTACACCTTC. Translated: CASSESGGGYTF.

The rearrangement uses TRBV19 and TRBJ1-5; D is uncertain. Trimming left V 3 bases short and J 6 bases short, with 6 bases between. The length of the CDR3 is 12 residues. The germline V gene encodes CDR1 LNHDA and CDR2 SQIVND (reference sequence). The CDR3 spells CASSIWGQPQHF. CDR3 nucleotides: TGTGCCAGTAGTATCTGGGGTCAGCCCCAGCATTTT. The whole variable domain, filled in from reference TRBV19 and TRBJ1-5, reads DGGITQSPKYLFRKEGQNVTLSCEQNLNHDAMYWYRQDPGQGLRLIYYSQIVNDFQKGDIAEGYSVSREKKESFPLTVTSAQKNPTAFYLCASSIWGQPQHFGDGTRLSIL.